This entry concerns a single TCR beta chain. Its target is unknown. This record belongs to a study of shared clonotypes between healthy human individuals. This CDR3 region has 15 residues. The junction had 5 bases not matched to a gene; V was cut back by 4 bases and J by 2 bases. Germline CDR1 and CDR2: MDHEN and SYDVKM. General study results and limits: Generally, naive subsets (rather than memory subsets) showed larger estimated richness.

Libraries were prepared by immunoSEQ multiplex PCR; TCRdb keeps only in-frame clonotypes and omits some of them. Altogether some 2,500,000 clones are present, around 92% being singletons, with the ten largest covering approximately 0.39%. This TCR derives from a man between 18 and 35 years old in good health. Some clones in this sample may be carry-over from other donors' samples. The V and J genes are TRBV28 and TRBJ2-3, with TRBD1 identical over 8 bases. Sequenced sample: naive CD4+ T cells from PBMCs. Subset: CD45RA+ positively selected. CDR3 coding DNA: TGTGCCAGCAGTTACGACAGGGGTTTCACAGATACGCAGTATTTT. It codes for CASSYDRGFTDTQYF. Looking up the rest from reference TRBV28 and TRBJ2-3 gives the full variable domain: DVKVTQSSRYLVKRTGEKVFLECVQDMDHENMFWYRQDPGLGLRLIYFSYDVKMKEKGDIPEGYSVSREKKERFSLILESASTNQTSMYLCASSYDRGFTDTQYFGPGTRLTVL.